The present T cell receptor beta chain was sequenced within a study of T-cell reconstitution after alpha-beta-depleted transplantation in children. This clonotype was observed a handful of times. V was pared by 2 bases and J by 5 bases, with 11 bases between. CDR3 length equals 14 residues. Germline V gene data show CDR1 as SGHRS and CDR2 as YFSETQ. The authors prepared the TCRbeta library with unique molecular identifiers. Each CDR3 protein is one row after TCRdb ran MiXCR on the PCR reads. The table has fewer than 550,000 distinct CDR3 sequences, about a tenth seen once; the top ten hold about 5%. The receptor was isolated from a human donor who donated a stem cell graft to a child with acute myeloid leukemia. Sequencing used PBMCs from the stem cell graft donor, obtained from the stem cell graft. The V gene is TRBV5-1, the J gene TRBJ2-1; no clear D gene. This CDR3 reads CASSFDTWDNEQFF. In DNA, the CDR3 is TGCGCCAGCAGCTTTGATACATGGGACAATGAGCAGTTCTTC.